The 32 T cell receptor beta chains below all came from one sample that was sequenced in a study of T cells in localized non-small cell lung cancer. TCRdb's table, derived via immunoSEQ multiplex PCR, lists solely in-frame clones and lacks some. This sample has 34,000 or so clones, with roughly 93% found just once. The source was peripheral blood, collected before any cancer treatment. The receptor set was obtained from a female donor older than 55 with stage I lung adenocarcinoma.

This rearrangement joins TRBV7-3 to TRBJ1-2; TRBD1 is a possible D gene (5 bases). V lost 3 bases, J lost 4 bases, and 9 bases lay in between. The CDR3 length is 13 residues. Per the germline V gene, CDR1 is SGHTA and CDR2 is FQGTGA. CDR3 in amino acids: CASSFDGGYGYTF. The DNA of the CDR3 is TGTGCCAGCAGCTTTGACGGGGGCTATGGCTACACCTTC.

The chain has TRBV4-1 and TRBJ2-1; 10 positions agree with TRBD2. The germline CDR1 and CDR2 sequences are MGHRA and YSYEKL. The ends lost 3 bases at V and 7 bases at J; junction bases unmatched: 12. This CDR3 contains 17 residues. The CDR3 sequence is CASSQREASGGLNEQFF. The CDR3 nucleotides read TGCGCCAGCAGCCAGCGGGAGGCTAGCGGGGGCTTAAATGAGCAGTTCTTC.

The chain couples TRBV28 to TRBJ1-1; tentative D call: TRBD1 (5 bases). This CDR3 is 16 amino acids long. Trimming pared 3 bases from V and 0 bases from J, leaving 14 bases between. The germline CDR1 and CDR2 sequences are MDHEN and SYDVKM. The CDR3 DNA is TGTGCCAGCAGTTTTGGGACTGCTTACATGAACACTGAAGCTTTCTTT. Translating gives CASSFGTAYMNTEAFF.

The CDR3, as DNA: TGTGCCAGCAGTTACGCGTCGACAGGGTATGGCTACACCTTC. Translated, it gives CASSYASTGYGYTF. The chain links TRBV6-5 to TRBJ1-2; 7 bases map to TRBD1. Trimming cost V 2 bases and J 5 bases; bases outside gene matches: 5. Germline V gene sequence: CDR1 MNHEY, CDR2 SVGAGI. The CDR3 has 14 residues.

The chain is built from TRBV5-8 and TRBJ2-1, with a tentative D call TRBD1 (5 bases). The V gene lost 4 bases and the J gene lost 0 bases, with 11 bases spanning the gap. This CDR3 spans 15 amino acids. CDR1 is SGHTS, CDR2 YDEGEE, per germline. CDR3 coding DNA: TGTGCCAGCAGCCTAGGGGCCAGCTCCTACAATGAGCAGTTCTTC. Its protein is CASSLGASSYNEQFF.

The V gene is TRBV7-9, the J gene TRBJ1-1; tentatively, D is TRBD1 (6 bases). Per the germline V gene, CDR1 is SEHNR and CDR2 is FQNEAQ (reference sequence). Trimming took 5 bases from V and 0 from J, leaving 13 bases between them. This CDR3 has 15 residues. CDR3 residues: CASSPYRDLNTEAFF. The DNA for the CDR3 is TGTGCCAGCAGCCCCTACAGGGACCTGAACACTGAAGCTTTCTTT.

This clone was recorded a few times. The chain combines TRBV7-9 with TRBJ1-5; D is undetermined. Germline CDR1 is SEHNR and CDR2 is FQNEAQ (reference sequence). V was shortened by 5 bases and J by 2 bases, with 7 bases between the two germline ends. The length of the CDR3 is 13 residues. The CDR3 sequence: CASSDGGNQPQHF. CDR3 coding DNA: TGTGCCAGCAGCGATGGGGGCAATCAGCCCCAGCATTTT.

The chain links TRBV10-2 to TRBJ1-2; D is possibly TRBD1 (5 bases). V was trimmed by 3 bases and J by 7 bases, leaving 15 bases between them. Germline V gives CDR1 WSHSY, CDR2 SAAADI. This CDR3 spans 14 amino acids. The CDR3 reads CASSDEAPRGGYTF. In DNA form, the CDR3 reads TGCGCCAGCAGTGATGAGGCTCCGAGGGGTGGCTACACCTTC.

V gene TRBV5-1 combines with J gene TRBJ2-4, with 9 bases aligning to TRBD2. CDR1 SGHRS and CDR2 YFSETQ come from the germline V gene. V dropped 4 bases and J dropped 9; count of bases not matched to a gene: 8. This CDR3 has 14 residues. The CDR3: CASSPIAGEGIQYF. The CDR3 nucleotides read TGCGCCAGCAGCCCTATAGCGGGAGAGGGCATTCAGTACTTC.

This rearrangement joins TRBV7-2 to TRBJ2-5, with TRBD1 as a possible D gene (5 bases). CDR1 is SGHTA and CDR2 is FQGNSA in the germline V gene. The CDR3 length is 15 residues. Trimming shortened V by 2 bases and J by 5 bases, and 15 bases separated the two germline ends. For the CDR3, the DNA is TGTGCCAGCAGCTTAATGGCTACAGGATTGGAGACCCAGTACTTC. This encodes CASSLMATGLETQYF.

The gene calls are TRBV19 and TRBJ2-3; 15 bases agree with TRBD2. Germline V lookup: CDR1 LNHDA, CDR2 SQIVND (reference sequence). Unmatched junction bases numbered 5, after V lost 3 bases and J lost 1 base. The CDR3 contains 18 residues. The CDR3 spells CASSIGTSGGMGTDTQYF. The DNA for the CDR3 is TGTGCCAGTAGTATCGGGACTAGCGGGGGGATGGGCACAGATACGCAGTATTTT.

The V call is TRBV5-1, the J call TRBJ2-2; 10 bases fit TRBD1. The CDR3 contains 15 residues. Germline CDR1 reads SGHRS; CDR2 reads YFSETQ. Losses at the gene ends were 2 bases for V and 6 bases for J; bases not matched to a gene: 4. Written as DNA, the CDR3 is TGCGCCAGCAGCTTACGACAGGGGGCATCCGGGGAGCTGTTTTTT. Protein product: CASSLRQGASGELFF.

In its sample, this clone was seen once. CDR3 amino acids: CASSSGTGDYNEQFF. The DNA for the CDR3 is TGTGCCAGCAGTTCCGGGACAGGGGACTACAATGAGCAGTTCTTC. The chain uses TRBV28 and TRBJ2-1; 10 nucleotides align to TRBD1. This CDR3 is 15 amino acids long. The germline gives CDR1 MDHEN, CDR2 SYDVKM. V lost 4 bases and J lost 3; bases outside the gene matches: 3.

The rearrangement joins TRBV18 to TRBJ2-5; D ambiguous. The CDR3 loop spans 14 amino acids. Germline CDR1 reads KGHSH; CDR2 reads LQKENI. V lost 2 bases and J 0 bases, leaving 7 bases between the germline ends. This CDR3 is CASSPGGNQETQYF. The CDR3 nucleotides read TGTGCCAGCTCACCAGGCGGAAACCAAGAGACCCAGTACTTC.

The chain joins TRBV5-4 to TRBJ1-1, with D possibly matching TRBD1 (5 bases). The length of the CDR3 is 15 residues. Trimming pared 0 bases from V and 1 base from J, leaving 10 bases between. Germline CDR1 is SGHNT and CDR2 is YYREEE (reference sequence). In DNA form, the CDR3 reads TGTGCCAGCAGCTTGGGAGGGGCGAAGAACACTGAAGCTTTCTTT. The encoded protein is CASSLGGAKNTEAFF.

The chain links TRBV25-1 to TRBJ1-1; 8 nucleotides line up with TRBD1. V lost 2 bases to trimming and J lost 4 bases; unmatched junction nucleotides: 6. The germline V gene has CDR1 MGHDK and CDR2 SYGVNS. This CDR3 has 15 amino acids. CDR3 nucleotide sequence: TGTGCCAGCAGTGAACTAGGACAGGGAGGCACTGAAGCTTTCTTT. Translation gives CASSELGQGGTEAFF.

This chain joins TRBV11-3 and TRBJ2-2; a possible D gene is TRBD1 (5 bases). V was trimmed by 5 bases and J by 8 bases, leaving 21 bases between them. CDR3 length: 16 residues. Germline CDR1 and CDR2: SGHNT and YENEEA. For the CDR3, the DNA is TGTGCCAGCAGCATGAGTCAGGGTACTTTTGTGGGGGAGCTGTTTTTT. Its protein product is CASSMSQGTFVGELFF.

CDR3 sequence (DNA): TGTGCCAGCAGCTTAGCTGCGGGGGGCAGCAATCAGCCCCAGCATTTT. Protein: CASSLAAGGSNQPQHF. The chain employs TRBV7-6 and TRBJ1-5, with D tentatively TRBD1 (6 bases). This CDR3 has 16 amino acids. The V end was cut by 0 bases, the J end by 1 base, with 10 bases between. CDR1 SGHVS and CDR2 FNYEAQ come from the germline V gene.

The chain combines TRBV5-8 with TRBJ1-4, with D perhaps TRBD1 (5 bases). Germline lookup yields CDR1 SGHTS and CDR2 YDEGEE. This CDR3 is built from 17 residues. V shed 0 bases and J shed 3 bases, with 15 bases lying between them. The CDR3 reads CASSLGSGGTANEKLFF. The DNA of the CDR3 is TGTGCCAGCAGCTTGGGGTCCGGAGGGACTGCTAATGAAAAACTGTTTTTT. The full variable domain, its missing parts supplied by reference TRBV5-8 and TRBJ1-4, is EAGVTQSPTHLIKTRGQQATLRCSPISGHTSVYWYQQALGLGLQFLLWYDEGEERNRGNFPPRFSGRQFPNYSSELNVNALELEDSALYLCASSLGSGGTANEKLFFGSGTQLSVL.

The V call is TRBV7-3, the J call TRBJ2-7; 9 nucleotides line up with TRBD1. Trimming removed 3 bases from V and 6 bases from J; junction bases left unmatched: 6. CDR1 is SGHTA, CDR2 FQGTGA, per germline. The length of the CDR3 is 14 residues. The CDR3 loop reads CASSFRQGGSEQYF. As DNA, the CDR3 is TGTGCCAGCAGCTTCCGACAGGGGGGCTCCGAGCAGTACTTC. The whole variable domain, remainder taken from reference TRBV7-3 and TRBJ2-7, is GAGVSQTPSNKVTEKGKYVELRCDPISGHTALYWYRQSLGQGPEFLIYFQGTGAADDSGLPNDRFFAVRPEGSVSTLKIQRTERGDSAVYLCASSFRQGGSEQYFGPGTRLTVT.

CDR3 nucleotides: TGTGCCAGCAGCAGGGCAGGGATTGGTGGCTACACCTTC. It translates to CASSRAGIGGYTF. V is TRBV28 and J is TRBJ1-2, with a tentative D call TRBD1 (5 bases). The CDR3 loop spans 13 amino acids. V lost 6 bases and J lost 7, with 15 bases in between. The germline CDR1 and CDR2 sequences are MDHEN and SYDVKM.

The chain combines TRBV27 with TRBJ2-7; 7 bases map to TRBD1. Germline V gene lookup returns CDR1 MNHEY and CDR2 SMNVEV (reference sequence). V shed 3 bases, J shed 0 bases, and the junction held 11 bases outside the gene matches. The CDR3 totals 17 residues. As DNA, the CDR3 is TGTGCCAGCAGTTTGAAAGCGACAGGGCGCTACTCCTACGAGCAGTACTTC. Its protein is CASSLKATGRYSYEQYF.

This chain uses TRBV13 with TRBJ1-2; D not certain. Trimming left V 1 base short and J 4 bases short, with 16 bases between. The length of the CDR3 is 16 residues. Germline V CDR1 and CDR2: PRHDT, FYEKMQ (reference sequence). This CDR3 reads CASSLARPLTSYGYTF. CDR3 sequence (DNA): TGTGCCAGCAGCTTAGCCAGGCCCCTGACTTCCTATGGCTACACCTTC. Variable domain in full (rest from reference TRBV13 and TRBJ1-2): AAGVIQSPRHLIKEKRETATLKCYPIPRHDTVYWYQQGPGQDPQFLISFYEKMQSDKGSIPDRFSAQQFSDYHSELNMSSLELGDSALYFCASSLARPLTSYGYTFGSGTRLTVV.

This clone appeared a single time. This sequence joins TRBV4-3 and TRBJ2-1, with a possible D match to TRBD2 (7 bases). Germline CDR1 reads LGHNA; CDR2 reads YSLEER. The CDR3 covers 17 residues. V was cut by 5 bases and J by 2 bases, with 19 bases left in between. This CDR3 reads CASSSEGRGATYNEQFF. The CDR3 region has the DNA TGCGCCAGCAGCAGCGAGGGTCGGGGGGCGACCTACAATGAGCAGTTCTTC.

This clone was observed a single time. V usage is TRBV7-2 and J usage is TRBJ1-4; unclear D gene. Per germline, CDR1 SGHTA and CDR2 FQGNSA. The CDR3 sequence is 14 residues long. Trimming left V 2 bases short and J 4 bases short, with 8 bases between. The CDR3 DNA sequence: TGTGCCAGCAGCTTATCCCAGTATAATGAAAAACTGTTTTTT. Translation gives CASSLSQYNEKLFF.

The CDR3 spells CSAREAYEQYF. In nucleotides, the CDR3 is TGCAGTGCTAGAGAGGCGTACGAGCAGTACTTC. V usage is TRBV20-1 and J usage is TRBJ2-7; no reliable D call. The germline gives CDR1 DFQATT, CDR2 SNEGSKA (reference sequence). This CDR3 has 11 amino acids. V was trimmed by 0 bases and J by 4 bases, leaving 4 bases between them.

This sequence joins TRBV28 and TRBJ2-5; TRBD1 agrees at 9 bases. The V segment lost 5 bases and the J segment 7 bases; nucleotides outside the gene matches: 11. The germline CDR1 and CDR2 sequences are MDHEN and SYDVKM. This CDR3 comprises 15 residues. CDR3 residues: CASSPSGTGFGTQYF. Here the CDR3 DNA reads TGTGCCAGCAGTCCCAGTGGGACAGGGTTCGGGACCCAGTACTTC.

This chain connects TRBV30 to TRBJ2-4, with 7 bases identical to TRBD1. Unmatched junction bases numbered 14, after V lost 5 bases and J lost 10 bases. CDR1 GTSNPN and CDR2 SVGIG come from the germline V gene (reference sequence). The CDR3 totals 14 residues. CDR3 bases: TGTGCCTGGGGACGTACAGGGGCCGGAGGTATTCAGTACTTC. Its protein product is CAWGRTGAGGIQYF.

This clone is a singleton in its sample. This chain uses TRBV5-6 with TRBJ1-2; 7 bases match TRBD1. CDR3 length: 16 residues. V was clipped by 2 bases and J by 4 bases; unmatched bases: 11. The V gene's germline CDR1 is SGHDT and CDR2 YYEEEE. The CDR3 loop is CASSFLGQETLYGYTF. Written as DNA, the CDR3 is TGTGCCAGCAGCTTTCTTGGACAGGAGACTCTCTATGGCTACACCTTC.

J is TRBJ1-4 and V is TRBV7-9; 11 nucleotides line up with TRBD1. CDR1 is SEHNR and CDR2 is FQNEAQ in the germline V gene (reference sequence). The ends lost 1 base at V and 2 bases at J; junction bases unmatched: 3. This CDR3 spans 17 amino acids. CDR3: CASSLGTGGSTNEKLFF. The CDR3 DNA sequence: TGTGCCAGCAGCTTAGGGACAGGGGGCAGTACTAATGAAAAACTGTTTTTT.

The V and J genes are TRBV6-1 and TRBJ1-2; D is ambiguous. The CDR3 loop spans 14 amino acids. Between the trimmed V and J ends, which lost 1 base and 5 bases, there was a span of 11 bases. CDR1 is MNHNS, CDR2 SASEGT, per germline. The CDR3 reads CASSEGGVSYGYTF. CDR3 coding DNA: TGTGCCAGCAGTGAAGGGGGAGTATCATATGGCTACACCTTC.

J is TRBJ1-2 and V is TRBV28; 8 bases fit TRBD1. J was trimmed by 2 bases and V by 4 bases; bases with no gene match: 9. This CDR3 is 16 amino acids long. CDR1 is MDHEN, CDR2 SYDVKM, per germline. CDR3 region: CASSSPDREGNYGYTF. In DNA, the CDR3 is TGTGCCAGCAGTTCACCGGACAGGGAAGGAAACTATGGCTACACCTTC.